The entry that follows covers one T cell receptor beta chain sequence. Antigen unknown. The total RNA came straight from whole blood, and T cells were not sorted beforehand. The data were obtained in a study of monozygotic twins with inflammatory bowel disease. One entry per CDR3 protein, without DNA, is what TCRdb gives after re-calling the 5' RACE reads. Its clone listing holds approximately 330,000 distinct CDR3 sequences. Germline V gene lookup returns CDR1 MNHNS and CDR2 SASEGT. The CDR3 runs to 15 residues. Study-wide points: Inverse Simpson values showed less TCRbeta diversity in IBD patients than in their healthy co-twins. Clonotype overlap with others was lower in IBD patients than in healthy twins, a difference that was greatest with disease activity. The authors note that differing immunosuppressive treatments may have added variability to patient repertoires.

Specimen: blood. The TCR originated in a human donor with ulcerative colitis or Crohn's disease, or a healthy co-twin of an affected twin (not recorded which). The chain recombines TRBV6-1 with TRBJ2-1; the TRBD2 assignment by TCRdb is unverifiable without DNA. CDR3: CASSEMVRANNEQFF.